This record concerns one T cell receptor beta chain sequence. Its target is not known. V was shortened by 5 bases and J by 7 bases, with 14 bases between the two germline ends. The CDR3 has 13 residues. Germline CDR1 and CDR2: LGHNA and YNFKEQ. Whether given at about 4 or about 12 weeks, second doses were pooled. This entry belongs to a study of T cell responses to AZD1222 COVID-19 vaccine. Clones were sequenced by immunoSEQ multiplex PCR, and TCRdb holds only the in-frame ones, with some missing. The sample lists 120,000 or so clones; 75% to 90% were seen once. The study's findings and limits: Unmutated variant regions are reportedly targeted by nearly half of spike-specific TCRs. Repertoire sampling was restricted to post-peak T cell response timepoints. With dominance at 160-218 and 743-854, vaccine-associated CD4 TCRs spanned spike.

This rearrangement joins TRBV4-2 to TRBJ1-1; D is unresolved. This TCR derives from an adult who received the AZD1222 COVID-19 vaccine. The starting material was peripheral blood, obtained 28 days after the second AZD1222 dose. CDR3 protein: CASSDDPLGEAFF. The DNA of the CDR3 is TGTGCCAGCAGCGACGACCCTCTGGGTGAAGCTTTCTTT.